This T cell receptor (beta chain) was identified during a study of T cells in Graves' hyperthyroidism and ophthalmopathy. General study results and limits: Model-based prediction identified ophthalmopathy a median around 6.7 months prior to its onset.

With respect to this clonotype: Its antigen is not identified.

Regions amplified from RNA transcripts were the TCR beta CDR3 regions. First-round RT-PCR with HTBI primers amplified the TCR CDR3 region. TCRdb itself ran the multiplex PCR reads through MiXCR, one entry per CDR3 protein. The data contain about 640,000 distinct CDR3 sequences, less than 25% of them singletons. Germline CDR1 MNHNS, CDR2 SASEGT. The V and J ends lost 8 bases and 2 bases, in that order; junction bases with no gene match: 11. The CDR3 sequence is 15 residues long. The chain is built from TRBV6-1 and TRBJ2-5; 7 bases are shared with TRBD1. The receptor was derived from a man aged 25-45 years with Graves' ophthalmopathy. The sample consisted of blood. CDR3 DNA sequence: TGTGCCAGCCACCGGGGCAGGGGGATTCAAGAGACCCAGTACTTC. It codes for CASHRGRGIQETQYF.